The present T cell receptor beta chain was sequenced within a study of blood T cell repertoires in COVID-19. Sequencing used immunoSEQ multiplex PCR; TCRdb keeps in-frame clones, though not all of them. The sample consists of roughly 380,000 clones, 89% of them appearing once. Per germline, CDR1 SQVTM and CDR2 ANQGSEA. The CDR3 contains 10 residues. V lost 7 bases and J lost 7, with 10 bases in between. This clone came up a few times. This chain uses TRBV29-1 with TRBJ1-1; no firm D call. The sequenced sample was peripheral blood. The TCR originated in a woman in her 40s with COVID-19, enrolled during active disease. CDR3 coding DNA: TGCAGCGCCGCCGAGATTGAAGCTTTCTTT. Its protein is CSAAEIEAFF.